Listed below are T cell receptor beta chains from one sample, sequenced in a study of blood T cell repertoires in COVID-19. Generated by immunoSEQ multiplex PCR, the TCRdb table keeps only in-frame clones and is missing some. The repertoire holds 150,000 to 200,000 clones, with around nine tenths as singletons. The sequencing sample was made of peripheral blood. The receptors were gathered from a man between 65 and 85 years old with acute or convalescent COVID-19. CDR3s include the opening cysteine and the closing phenylalanine or tryptophan. The D gene is left open where the match is weak. Only some rows state a clone size, as once, few, many or a class for expanded clones.

TRBJ2-3,NA,TRBV10-1,NA,CASSALGGDSTDTQYF,TGCGCCAGCAGTGCACTTGGAGGGGACAGCACAGATACGCAGTATTTT
TRBJ2-7,NA,TRBV1,NA,CTSSRGLAAPYEQYF,TGCACCAGCAGCCGAGGACTAGCGGCACCCTACGAGCAGTACTTC
TRBJ1-4,NA,TRBV5-1,TRBD1,CASSLRGGAEKLFF,TGCGCCAGCAGCCTCCGAGGGGGCGCGGAAAAACTGTTTTTT
TRBJ2-1,few,TRBV28,TRBD2,CASSTTSGRANYNEQFF,TGTGCCAGCAGCACGACTAGCGGGAGGGCAAACTACAATGAGCAGTTCTTC
TRBJ2-1,NA,TRBV12-5,NA,CASGLGQGEFF,TGTGCTAGTGGTTTGGGGCAGGGTGAGTTCTTC
TRBJ2-7,NA,TRBV10-3,NA,CAISESQGQYF,TGTGCCATCAGTGAGTCCCAGGGGCAGTACTTC
TRBJ2-2,NA,TRBV5-1,NA,CASSLQGPGWTGELFF,TGCGCCAGCAGCCTACAGGGACCAGGGTGGACCGGGGAGCTGTTTTTT
TRBJ2-7,NA,TRBV23-1,TRBD2,CASLSSREGSYEQYF,TGCGCCAGCCTTTCCAGCCGGGAGGGCTCCTACGAGCAGTACTTC
TRBJ1-2,once,TRBV5-4,TRBD1,CASSSRQGASGYTF,TGTGCCAGCAGCTCAAGACAGGGGGCGAGTGGCTACACCTTC
TRBJ2-1,NA,TRBV29-1,NA,CSAPWTGTYNEQFF,TGCAGCGCCCCATGGACGGGGACCTACAATGAGCAGTTCTTC
TRBJ1-2,NA,TRBV14,NA,CASSQDLAEDYGYTF,TGTGCCAGCAGCCAAGATTTGGCGGAGGACTATGGCTACACCTTC
TRBJ1-3,few,TRBV7-6,TRBD1,CASTPRPDRGSGNTIYF,TGTGCCAGCACCCCAAGGCCTGACAGGGGCTCTGGAAACACCATATATTTT
TRBJ2-1,NA,TRBV19,NA,CASSRAAAYNEQFF,TGTGCCAGTAGTAGAGCCGCCGCCTACAATGAGCAGTTCTTC
TRBJ2-7,NA,TRBV27,TRBD1,CASSLKQGAGEQYF,TGTGCCAGCAGTTTAAAACAGGGGGCTGGCGAGCAGTACTTC
TRBJ1-6,NA,TRBV19,TRBD1,CASSMGQGAPLHF,TGTGCCAGTAGTATGGGACAGGGGGCACCCCTCCACTTT
TRBJ2-3,NA,TRBV2,NA,CASSRGAGTDTQYF,TGTGCCAGCAGCCGGGGGGCAGGGACAGATACGCAGTATTTT
TRBJ2-3,NA,TRBV7-3,NA,CASSLNQGGDTQYF,TGTGCCAGCAGCTTAAACCAGGGAGGAGATACGCAGTATTTT
TRBJ1-2,few,TRBV30,TRBD1,CAWSAGQGGYGYTF,TGTGCCTGGAGTGCCGGACAGGGAGGCTATGGCTACACCTTC
TRBJ1-1,once,TRBV5-4,NA,CASSLGGTSLKEAFF,TGTGCCAGCAGCTTGGGGGGCACGAGCCTGAAGGAGGCTTTCTTT
TRBJ1-3,NA,TRBV28,NA,CASSSIERTDSGNTIYF,TGTGCCAGCAGTTCGATAGAGCGGACTGACTCTGGAAACACCATATATTTT
TRBJ2-2,once,TRBV11-3,NA,CASSEGNTGELFF,TGTGCCAGCAGCGAGGGGAACACCGGGGAGCTGTTTTTT